The 3 T cell receptor beta chains listed next were all sequenced from one sample in a study of tumor-infiltrating lymphocytes in oesophageal squamous cell carcinoma. TCRdb reanalysed the PCR reads using MiXCR and keeps one entry per CDR3 protein. The repertoire consists of around 21,000 distinct CDR3 sequences, with roughly 39% occurring once and the leading ten covering more than 9%. Sequenced sample: normal esophageal tissue next to the tumor. These receptors all come from a male donor with esophageal squamous cell carcinoma.

This clonotype is labeled medium-sized. The chain uses TRBV12-3 or TRBV12-4 and TRBJ2-5, with D possibly TRBD2 on 6 matching bases. The ends were cut back, 5 bases at V and 1 base at J, with 17 bases in the middle. The CDR3 runs to 16 residues. The CDR3 region is CASSRLAVRTQETQYF. As DNA, the CDR3 is TGTGCCAGCAGTCGGTTAGCGGTGCGAACCCAAGAGACCCAGTACTTC.

As concerns this clonotype: This may come from a read error, since a much larger clone is one base off. The V and J genes are TRBV18 and TRBJ2-3; tentatively, D is TRBD2 (5 bases). The germline CDR1 and CDR2 sequences are KGHSH and LQKENI. The CDR3 loop spans 15 amino acids. V dropped 5 bases and J dropped 14 bases, with 26 bases sitting between them. CDR3 in amino acids: CASSVDYPNTGELYF. The CDR3 DNA follows: TGTGCCAGCTCAGTCGACTACCCGAACACCGGGGAGCTGTATTTT. Complete variable domain (other parts from reference TRBV18 and TRBJ2-3): NAGVMQNPRHLVRRRGQEARLRCSPMKGHSHVYWYRQLPEEGLKFMVYLQKENIIDESGMPKERFSAEFPKEGPSILRIQQVVRGDSAAYFCASSVDYPNTGELYFGPGTRLTVL.

The chain recombines TRBV7-2 with TRBJ2-7, with 7 bases that match TRBD2. This CDR3 contains 16 residues. Unmatched junction bases numbered 8, after V lost 1 base and J lost 2 bases. From germline, CDR1 is SGHTA and CDR2 FQGNSA. The chain's CDR3 is CASSLGQAGLPYEQYF. CDR3 DNA: TGTGCCAGCAGCTTAGGACAAGCGGGATTACCCTACGAGCAGTACTTC.